The entry that follows covers one T cell receptor beta chain sequence. Authors' analysis steps: Estimated nucleated cell counts came from reference gene primer amplification. Clones were sequenced by immunoSEQ multiplex PCR, and TCRdb holds only the in-frame ones, with some missing. V, J and clone size are taken as reported in that table, and D and trimming were inferred from the DNA itself. The sample has roughly 38,000 clones, approximately 80% seen once. The sample belongs to a study of blood T cell repertoires in COVID-19. The overall study: Sample material is recorded as cDNA or gDNA derived from T cells, B-cell-depleted T cells, or PBMCs.

CDR1 and CDR2 from the germline V gene are SEHNR and FQNEAQ (reference sequence). Between the trimmed V and J ends, which lost 1 base and 6 bases, there was a span of 6 bases. The CDR3 has 12 amino acids. Sequenced: peripheral blood. This chain uses TRBV7-9 with TRBJ1-2, with D possibly matching TRBD1 (6 bases). The sequence was obtained from a man in his 70s with active or convalescent COVID-19. CDR3 sequence reads: CASSLGTDGYTF. CDR3 bases: TGTGCCAGCAGCTTAGGGACAGATGGCTACACCTTC.